The 27 T cell receptor beta chains below were found in one sample sequenced in a study of graft-versus-host responses after intestinal transplantation. TCRdb's table, derived via immunoSEQ multiplex PCR, lists solely in-frame clones and lacks some. The sample carries about 120,000 clones, around 93% recorded once. No antigen has been identified for these receptors. The input for sequencing was unstimulated CD4+ T cells sorted from spleen or lymph node cells, taken before intestinal transplant. Receptors originate from a human donor who received an intestinal transplant.

The chain joins TRBV5-4 to TRBJ2-7; 7 positions agree with TRBD2. The length of the CDR3 is 16 residues. V gave up 4 bases and J gave up 5 bases; unmatched junction bases: 15. Germline V gene lookup returns CDR1 SGHNT and CDR2 YYREEE (reference sequence). The CDR3 loop reads CASSIARGGSVNEQYF. In DNA, the CDR3 is TGTGCCAGCAGCATCGCTAGGGGCGGGAGTGTGAACGAGCAGTACTTC.

In the case of this clone: This specimen includes other DNA sequences encoding the same CDR3. This chain joins TRBV7-8 and TRBJ2-7, with D possibly TRBD1 on 5 matching bases. The CDR3 sequence is 12 residues long. Trimming pared 4 bases from V and 4 bases from J, leaving 8 bases between. Germline lookup yields CDR1 SGHVS and CDR2 FQNEAQ. CDR3 region: CASSYQGYEQYF. CDR3 DNA: TGTGCCAGCAGCTACCAGGGATACGAGCAGTACTTC. The full variable domain, its missing parts supplied by reference TRBV7-8 and TRBJ2-7, is GAGVSQSPRYKVAKRGQDVALRCDPISGHVSLFWYQQALGQGPEFLTYFQNEAQLDKSGLPSDRFFAERPEGSVSTLKIQRTQQEDSAVYLCASSYQGYEQYFGPGTRLTVT.

The gene calls are TRBV10-2 and TRBJ2-7, with 11 bases aligning to TRBD2. V lost 4 bases to trimming and J lost 3 bases; unmatched junction nucleotides: 2. The CDR3 has 14 residues. Germline V gene sequence: CDR1 WSHSY, CDR2 SAAADI. In nucleotides, the CDR3 is TGCGCCAGCAGTGTAACTAGCGGGAGCTACGAGCAGTACTTC. Protein sequence: CASSVTSGSYEQYF.

This clone was observed once. J is TRBJ1-5 and V is TRBV19; TRBD1 might be the D (5 bases). CDR3 size: 18 residues. Germline CDR1 and CDR2: LNHDA and SQIVND (reference sequence). Trimming cost V 2 bases and J 2 bases, with 19 bases left between them. CDR3 residues: CASSISWEGRRRNQPQHF. CDR3 nucleotides: TGTGCCAGTAGTATAAGCTGGGAGGGACGGAGGCGCAATCAGCCCCAGCATTTT.

In this sample, this clone turned up once. V is TRBV11-1 and J is TRBJ2-1; 7 nucleotides match TRBD1. The CDR3 spans 15 residues. Germline V CDR1 and CDR2: SGHAT, FQDESV (reference sequence). Trimming cost V 1 base and J 4 bases; bases outside gene matches: 4. The CDR3 sequence is CASSLDRGLYNEQFF. CDR3 sequence (DNA): TGTGCCAGCAGCTTAGACAGGGGCCTATACAATGAGCAGTTCTTC.

This chain links TRBV5-1 with TRBJ1-1; 8 bases are shared with TRBD1. With V trimmed by 8 bases and J by 4 bases, 10 bases remained unmatched. In germline, CDR1 is SGHRS, CDR2 YFSETQ. There are 14 residues in the CDR3. The CDR3 DNA is TGCGCCAGGTGCCAGGGGGCGACCGGCACTGAAGCTTTCTTT. Amino acids: CARCQGATGTEAFF.

The chain employs TRBV4-1 and TRBJ1-1; D perhaps matches TRBD1 (6 bases). Trimming stripped 3 bases from V and 9 bases from J, with 14 bases between. From germline, CDR1 is MGHRA and CDR2 YSYEKL. The CDR3 length is 13 residues. In DNA form, the CDR3 reads TGCGCCAGCAGCCAGGACAGCTTCAAACAAGCTTTCTTT. The encoded protein is CASSQDSFKQAFF.

With regard to this clone: Other nucleotide sequences from this sample produce the same CDR3. The chain couples TRBV6-7 to TRBJ1-4; 7 bases align to TRBD1. TRBV6-7 is assigned to the ORF class and has an uncertain function. The V and J ends lost 4 bases and 10 bases, in that order; junction bases with no gene match: 27. This CDR3 is built from 20 residues. The CDR3 DNA is TGTGCCAGCAGTTCCCCAACCCGGACAGCTCTAATCTGCTCAGGGGGAAAACTGTTTTTT. Residues: CASSSPTRTALICSGGKLFF.

The rearrangement joins TRBV6-1 to TRBJ1-5; possibly TRBD1 for D (5 bases). CDR3 length: 19 residues. Germline loops: CDR1 MNHNS, CDR2 SASEGT. The V gene lost 2 bases and the J gene lost 0 bases, with 20 bases spanning the gap. CDR3 DNA: TGTGCCAGCAGTGAAATCGCAAAGTCTCAGGGATATAGCAATCAGCCCCAGCATTTT. This encodes CASSEIAKSQGYSNQPQHF.

Comment on this clone: The identical CDR3 is also encoded by other nucleotide sequences in the sample. The DNA for the CDR3 is TGCGCCAGCAGCTTGGAAGGCGGCACCGGGGAGCTGTTTTTT. Protein product: CASSLEGGTGELFF. The rearrangement uses TRBV5-1 and TRBJ2-2; D call uncertain. The germline V and J ends were trimmed by 0 bases and 4 bases, with 7 bases remaining between them. CDR3 length: 14 amino acids. Germline assignment: CDR1 SGHRS and CDR2 YFSETQ. The entire variable domain, with the rest obtained from reference TRBV5-1 and TRBJ2-2, is as follows: KAGVTQTPRYLIKTRGQQVTLSCSPISGHRSVSWYQQTPGQGLQFLFEYFSETQRNKGNFPGRFSGRQFSNSRSEMNVSTLELGDSALYLCASSLEGGTGELFFGEGSRLTVL.

This rearrangement joins TRBV14 to TRBJ2-7; 9 positions agree with TRBD1. CDR1 is SGHDN, CDR2 FVKESK, per germline. V trimming: 4 bases; J trimming: 7 bases; junction bases outside the gene matches: 8. This CDR3 has 14 amino acids. CDR3 region: CASSPDRGLKEQYF. In nucleotides, the CDR3 is TGTGCCAGCAGCCCGGACAGGGGACTAAAGGAGCAGTACTTC.

The CDR3 DNA reads TGCAGCGTTGAAGATCCAGCGGGAGTCCAAGAGACCCAGTACTTC. Translated, it gives CSVEDPAGVQETQYF. The chain has TRBV29-1 and TRBJ2-5, with 8 bases aligning to TRBD2. This CDR3 has 15 residues. With V trimmed by 0 bases and J by 1 base, 4 bases remained unmatched. Germline lookup yields CDR1 SQVTM and CDR2 ANQGSEA.

V usage is TRBV6-1 and J usage is TRBJ2-5, with D perhaps matching TRBD1 (7 bases). Trimming stripped 6 bases from V and 4 bases from J, with 12 bases between. The CDR3 has 13 amino acids. Germline CDR1 reads MNHNS; CDR2 reads SASEGT. This CDR3 reads CASRYRGGETQYF. Written as DNA, the CDR3 is TGTGCCAGCAGATACAGGGGAGGAGAGACCCAGTACTTC.

The chain couples TRBV27 to TRBJ2-3; TRBD1 or TRBD2 may be the D gene (5 bases each). This CDR3 comprises 15 residues. Germline loops: CDR1 MNHEY, CDR2 SMNVEV (reference sequence). The ends were cut back, 5 bases at V and 0 bases at J, with 12 bases in the middle. The CDR3 DNA sequence: TGTGCCAGCAGTCCGACACGGGACAGCACAGATACGCAGTATTTT. Amino acids: CASSPTRDSTDTQYF.

The chain uses TRBV28 and TRBJ1-5; D gene unclear. CDR3 length: 16 amino acids. Looked up from germline, CDR1 is MDHEN and CDR2 is SYDVKM. V dropped 3 bases and J dropped 0 bases, with 12 bases sitting between them. The CDR3 DNA is TGTGCCAGCAGTTTGGCCGGGGTGTATAGCAATCAGCCCCAGCATTTT. Translated: CASSLAGVYSNQPQHF. The full variable domain, completed using reference TRBV28 and TRBJ1-5, is DVKVTQSSRYLVKRTGEKVFLECVQDMDHENMFWYRQDPGLGLRLIYFSYDVKMKEKGDIPEGYSVSREKKERFSLILESASTNQTSMYLCASSLAGVYSNQPQHFGDGTRLSIL.

The rearrangement links TRBV7-2 to TRBJ1-1; unclear D gene. There are 13 residues in the CDR3. V was trimmed by 1 base and J by 7 bases, leaving 10 bases between them. CDR1 and CDR2 from the germline V gene are SGHTA and FQGNSA. The CDR3: CASSLGVKLEAFF. In nucleotides, the CDR3 is TGTGCCAGCAGCTTAGGGGTTAAACTTGAAGCTTTCTTT.

This sequence joins TRBV5-6 and TRBJ1-1; TRBD1 agrees at 7 bases. The CDR3 consists of 16 residues. Looked up from germline, CDR1 is SGHDT and CDR2 is YYEEEE. J gave up 0 bases and V 2 bases, and 7 bases lay outside the gene matches. CDR3 coding DNA: TGTGCCAGCAGCTTCGTCGACAGGGTTATGAACACTGAAGCTTTCTTT. Protein sequence: CASSFVDRVMNTEAFF.

Regarding this clone: One end of the junction is discordant with germline, which a read error may explain. The rearrangement joins TRBV5-6 to TRBJ2-1; 8 bases are a match to TRBD2. This CDR3 spans 15 amino acids. Germline V gene data show CDR1 as SGHDT and CDR2 as YYEEEE. The CDR3 loop reads CASSPIQLADHEWIF. The CDR3 coding sequence is TGTGCCAGCAGCCCTATTCAACTAGCGGACCACGAGTGGATCTTC.

This chain connects TRBV19 to TRBJ2-5; 16 bases are shared with TRBD2. Looked up from germline, CDR1 is LNHDA and CDR2 is SQIVND (reference sequence). The CDR3 length is 19 residues. With 3 bases clipped from V and 4 bases from J, the junction kept 11 bases outside the gene matches. In DNA form, the CDR3 reads TGTGCCAGTAGTATTAGGAGGGGGACTAGCGGGAGGGCCAGAGAGACCCAGTACTTC. Translation gives CASSIRRGTSGRARETQYF.

In DNA form, the CDR3 reads TGTGCCAGCAGCTTCCGGGAAAGAGAGACCCAGTACTTC. Its translation: CASSFRERETQYF. The V and J genes are TRBV5-6 and TRBJ2-5; tentative D call: TRBD2 (5 bases). Trimming cost V 2 bases and J 4 bases, with 9 bases left between them. The CDR3 sequence is 13 residues long. Germline loops: CDR1 SGHDT, CDR2 YYEEEE.

The rearrangement links TRBV27 to TRBJ1-2; D may be TRBD1 (5 bases). V gave up 2 bases and J gave up 7 bases, with 11 bases separating them. This CDR3 is built from 13 residues. Germline V gene lookup returns CDR1 MNHEY and CDR2 SMNVEV (reference sequence). CDR3 loop: CASSLQGLSGYTF. The DNA of the CDR3 is TGTGCCAGCAGTTTACAGGGTTTGAGTGGCTACACCTTC.

The chain recombines TRBV6-5 with TRBJ2-7, with 9 bases matching TRBD1. Trimming cost V 2 bases and J 5 bases; bases outside gene matches: 10. CDR1 is MNHEY, CDR2 SVGAGI, per germline. This CDR3 is built from 16 residues. The CDR3 DNA is TGTGCCAGCAGTTACCATCTCGGGACAGGGACCGACGAGCAGTACTTC. Protein sequence: CASSYHLGTGTDEQYF.

The chain links TRBV7-9 to TRBJ1-4; 7 bases align to TRBD1. J gave up 5 bases and V 4 bases, and 4 bases lay outside the gene matches. This CDR3 has 14 residues. Germline assignment: CDR1 SEHNR and CDR2 FQNEAQ (reference sequence). The CDR3 DNA is TGTGCCAGCAGCTCGGGACAGTCGAATGAAAAACTGTTTTTT. Encoded protein: CASSSGQSNEKLFF.

This clone has just one count. This chain links TRBV7-3 with TRBJ2-2; 11 bases are a match to TRBD2. Germline values: CDR1 SGHTA, CDR2 FQGTGA. This CDR3 spans 16 amino acids. V shed 5 bases, J shed 5 bases, and the junction held 7 bases outside the gene matches. The CDR3 here is CASSPRLAGKTGELFF. In DNA form, the CDR3 reads TGTGCCAGCAGCCCGAGACTAGCGGGAAAAACCGGGGAGCTGTTTTTT.

The chain joins TRBV7-3 to TRBJ2-3; tentatively, D is TRBD2 (6 bases). This CDR3 comprises 15 residues. The V end was cut by 2 bases, the J end by 8 bases, with 17 bases between. Germline CDR1 reads SGHTA; CDR2 reads FQGTGA. In nucleotides, the CDR3 is TGTGCCAGCAGCTTAGGGGACTGGAGCTCGGGTACGCAGTATTTT. As protein: CASSLGDWSSGTQYF.

This chain links TRBV6-5 with TRBJ2-1; a weak D match, TRBD2 (5 bases). The CDR3 spans 15 residues. CDR1 and CDR2 (germline): MNHEY, SVGAGI. Trimming took off 8 bases at V and 4 bases at J, with 18 bases between the two ends. The CDR3 reads CASSPLLATYNEQFF. CDR3 sequence (DNA): TGTGCCAGCTCCCCTCTCCTAGCTACTTACAATGAGCAGTTCTTC.

The chain has TRBV5-6 and TRBJ1-5; 7 nucleotides align to TRBD1. This CDR3 region has 16 residues. CDR1 is SGHDT, CDR2 YYEEEE, per germline. Trimming took 2 bases from V and 7 from J; bases not matched to a gene: 12. Here the CDR3 reads CASSFRQGRGLQPQHF. DNA of the CDR3: TGTGCCAGCAGCTTTAGACAGGGAAGGGGGTTACAGCCCCAGCATTTT.